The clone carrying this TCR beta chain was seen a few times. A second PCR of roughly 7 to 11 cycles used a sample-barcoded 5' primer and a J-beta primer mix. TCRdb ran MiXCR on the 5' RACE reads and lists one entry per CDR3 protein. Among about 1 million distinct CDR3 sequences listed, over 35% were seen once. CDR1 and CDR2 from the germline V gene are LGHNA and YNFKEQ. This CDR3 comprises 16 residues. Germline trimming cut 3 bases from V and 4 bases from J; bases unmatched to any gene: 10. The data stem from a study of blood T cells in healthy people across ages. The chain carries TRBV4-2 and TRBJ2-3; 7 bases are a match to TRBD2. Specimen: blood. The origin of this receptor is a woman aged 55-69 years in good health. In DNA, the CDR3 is TGTGCCAGCAGCCAGGTCTTAGGGGAGGGCGCAGATACGCAGTATTTT. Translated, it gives CASSQVLGEGADTQYF.